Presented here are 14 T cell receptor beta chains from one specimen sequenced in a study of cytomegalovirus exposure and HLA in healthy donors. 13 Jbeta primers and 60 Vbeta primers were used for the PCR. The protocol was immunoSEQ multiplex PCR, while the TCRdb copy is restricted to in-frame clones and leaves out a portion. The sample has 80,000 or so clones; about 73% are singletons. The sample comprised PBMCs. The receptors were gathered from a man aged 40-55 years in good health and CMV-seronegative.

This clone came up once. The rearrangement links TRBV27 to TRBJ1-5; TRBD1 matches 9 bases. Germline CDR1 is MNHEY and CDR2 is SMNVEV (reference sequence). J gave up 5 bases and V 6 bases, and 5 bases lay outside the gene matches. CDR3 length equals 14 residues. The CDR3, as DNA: TGTGCCAGCAGCCGGACAGGGGTACATCAGCCCCAGCATTTT. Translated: CASSRTGVHQPQHF.

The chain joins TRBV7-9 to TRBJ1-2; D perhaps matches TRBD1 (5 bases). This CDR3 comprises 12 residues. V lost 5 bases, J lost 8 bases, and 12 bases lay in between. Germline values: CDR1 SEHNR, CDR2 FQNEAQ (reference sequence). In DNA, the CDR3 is TGTGCCAGCAGCAAGGAGGGGCCGGGCTACACCTTC. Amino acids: CASSKEGPGYTF.

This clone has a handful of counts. CDR3 region: CASSQGLASTDTQYF. Here the CDR3 DNA reads TGTGCCAGCAGCCAAGGACTAGCTAGCACAGATACGCAGTATTTT. This rearrangement joins TRBV14 to TRBJ2-3; 7 bases are shared with TRBD2. Germline lookup yields CDR1 SGHDN and CDR2 FVKESK. After removal of 1 base from V and 0 bases from J, the junction contained 1 base not matched to a gene. The CDR3 runs 15 residues.

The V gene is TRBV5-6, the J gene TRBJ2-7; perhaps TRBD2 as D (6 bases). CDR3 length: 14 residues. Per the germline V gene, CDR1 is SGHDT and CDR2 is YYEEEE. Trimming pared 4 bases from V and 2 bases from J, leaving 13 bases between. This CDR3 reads CASSSRDSTYEQYF. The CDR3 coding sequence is TGTGCCAGCAGCAGCCGGGACTCCACCTACGAGCAGTACTTC.

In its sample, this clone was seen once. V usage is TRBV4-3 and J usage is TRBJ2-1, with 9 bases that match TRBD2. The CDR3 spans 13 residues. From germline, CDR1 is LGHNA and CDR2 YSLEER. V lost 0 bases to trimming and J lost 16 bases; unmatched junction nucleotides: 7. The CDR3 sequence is CASSQDLAGLSFF. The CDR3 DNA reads TGCGCCAGCAGCCAAGATCTAGCGGGACTTAGCTTCTTC.

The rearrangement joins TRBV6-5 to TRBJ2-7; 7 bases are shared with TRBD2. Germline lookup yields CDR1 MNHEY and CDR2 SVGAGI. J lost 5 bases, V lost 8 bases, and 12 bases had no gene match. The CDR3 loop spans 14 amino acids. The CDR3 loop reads CASGWEGSVNEQYF. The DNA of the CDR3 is TGTGCCAGCGGGTGGGAGGGGAGTGTGAACGAGCAGTACTTC.

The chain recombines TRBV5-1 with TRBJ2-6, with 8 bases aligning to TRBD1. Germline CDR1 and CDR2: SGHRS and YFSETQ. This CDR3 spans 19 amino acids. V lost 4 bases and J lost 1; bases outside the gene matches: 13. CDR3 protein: CASSASRDRLTSGANVLTF. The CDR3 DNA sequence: TGCGCCAGCAGCGCGAGCCGGGACAGGCTAACATCTGGGGCCAACGTCCTGACTTTC.

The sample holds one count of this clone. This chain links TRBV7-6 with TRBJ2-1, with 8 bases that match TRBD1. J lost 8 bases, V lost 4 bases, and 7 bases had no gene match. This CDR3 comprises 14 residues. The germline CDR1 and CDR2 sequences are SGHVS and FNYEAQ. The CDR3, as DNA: TGTGCCAGCAGCTCCAGGACAGGGCGCCATGAGCAGTTCTTC. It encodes CASSSRTGRHEQFF.

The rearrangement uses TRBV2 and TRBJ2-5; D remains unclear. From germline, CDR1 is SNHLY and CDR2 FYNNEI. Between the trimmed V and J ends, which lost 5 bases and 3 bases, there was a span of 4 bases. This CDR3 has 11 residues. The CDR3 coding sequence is TGTGCCAGCAGTACTGAAGAGACCCAGTACTTC. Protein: CASSTEETQYF.

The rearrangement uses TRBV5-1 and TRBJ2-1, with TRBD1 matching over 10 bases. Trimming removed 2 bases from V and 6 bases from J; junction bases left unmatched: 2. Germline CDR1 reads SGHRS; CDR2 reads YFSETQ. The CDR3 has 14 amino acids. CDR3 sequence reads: CASSFDRGLNEQFF. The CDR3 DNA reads TGCGCCAGCAGCTTTGACAGGGGGCTCAATGAGCAGTTCTTC. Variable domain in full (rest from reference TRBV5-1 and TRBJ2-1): KAGVTQTPRYLIKTRGQQVTLSCSPISGHRSVSWYQQTPGQGLQFLFEYFSETQRNKGNFPGRFSGRQFSNSRSEMNVSTLELGDSALYLCASSFDRGLNEQFFGPGTRLTVL.

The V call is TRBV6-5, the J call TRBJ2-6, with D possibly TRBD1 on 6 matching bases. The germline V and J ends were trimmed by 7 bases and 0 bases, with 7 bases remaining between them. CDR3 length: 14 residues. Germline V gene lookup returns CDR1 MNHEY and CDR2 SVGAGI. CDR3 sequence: CASTRGSGANVLTF. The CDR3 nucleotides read TGTGCCAGCACCAGGGGCTCTGGGGCCAACGTCCTGACTTTC.

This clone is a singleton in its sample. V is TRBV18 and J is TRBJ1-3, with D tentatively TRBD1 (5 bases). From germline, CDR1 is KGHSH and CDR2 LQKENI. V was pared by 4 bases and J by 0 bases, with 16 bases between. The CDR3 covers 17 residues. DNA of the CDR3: TGTGCCAGCTCACAGACCGGGACTCCGAGCTCTGGAAACACCATATATTTT. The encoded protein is CASSQTGTPSSGNTIYF. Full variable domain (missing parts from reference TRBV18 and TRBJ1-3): NAGVMQNPRHLVRRRGQEARLRCSPMKGHSHVYWYRQLPEEGLKFMVYLQKENIIDESGMPKERFSAEFPKEGPSILRIQQVVRGDSAAYFCASSQTGTPSSGNTIYFGEGSWLTVV.

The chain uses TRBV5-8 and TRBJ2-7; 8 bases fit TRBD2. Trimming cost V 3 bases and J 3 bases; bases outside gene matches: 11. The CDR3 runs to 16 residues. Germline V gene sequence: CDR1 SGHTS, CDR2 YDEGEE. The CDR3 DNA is TGTGCCAGCAGCTCGCACGGGACTAGTCCCTTCTACGAGCAGTACTTC. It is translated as CASSSHGTSPFYEQYF. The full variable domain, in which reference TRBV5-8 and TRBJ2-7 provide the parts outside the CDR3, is EAGVTQSPTHLIKTRGQQATLRCSPISGHTSVYWYQQALGLGLQFLLWYDEGEERNRGNFPPRFSGRQFPNYSSELNVNALELEDSALYLCASSSHGTSPFYEQYFGPGTRLTVT.

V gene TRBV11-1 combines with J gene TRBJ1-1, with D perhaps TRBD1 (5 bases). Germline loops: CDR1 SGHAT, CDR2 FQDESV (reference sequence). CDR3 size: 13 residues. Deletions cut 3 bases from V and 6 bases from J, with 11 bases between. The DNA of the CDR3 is TGTGCCAGCAGCTTGGGGGGGGTTGCTGAAGCTTTCTTT. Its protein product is CASSLGGVAEAFF.